One sample yielded the 19 T cell receptor beta chains listed below, sequenced in a study of early T cells in non-severe SARS-CoV-2 infection. Each CDR3 protein is one row after TCRdb ran MiXCR on the 5' RACE reads. In the table there are about 30,000 distinct CDR3 sequences, around 5.9% of which are singletons. The sample comprised whole blood. Receptors were obtained from an adult who was a healthcare worker with PCR-confirmed SARS-CoV-2 infection or an uninfected control (not recorded which).

The table lists this clonotype with many counts. The rearrangement links TRBV4-2 to TRBJ2-1, with TRBD2 matching over 10 bases. The CDR3 contains 16 residues. CDR1 LGHNA and CDR2 YNFKEQ come from the germline V gene. Losses at the gene ends were 0 bases for V and 4 bases for J; bases not matched to a gene: 3. CDR3 sequence reads: CASSQEGAGGYNEQFF. For the CDR3, the DNA is TGTGCCAGCAGCCAAGAGGGAGCGGGGGGGTACAATGAGCAGTTCTTC.

The sample holds many counts of this clonotype. The genes are TRBV2 and TRBJ2-2; no definite D call. The CDR3 length is 13 residues. CDR1 is SNHLY, CDR2 FYNNEI, per germline. Trimming stripped 4 bases from V and 1 base from J, with 4 bases between. As DNA, the CDR3 is TGTGCCAGCAGTGCTGGGAACACCGGGGAGCTGTTTTTT. Its protein product is CASSAGNTGELFF.

V is TRBV15 and J is TRBJ1-2, with D possibly matching TRBD1 (5 bases). Deletions cut 0 bases from V and 2 bases from J, with 13 bases between. The CDR3 has 16 amino acids. Germline V gene sequence: CDR1 LNHNV, CDR2 YYDKDF (reference sequence). The CDR3 loop is CATSREGVQGNYGYTF. CDR3 nucleotide sequence: TGTGCCACCAGCAGAGAAGGCGTTCAGGGAAACTATGGCTACACCTTC.

This clonotype was detected only a few times. The chain links TRBV29-1 to TRBJ2-5, with D maybe TRBD1 (6 bases). The V and J ends lost 4 bases and 1 base respectively, with 13 bases between them. CDR1 and CDR2 from the germline V gene are SQVTM and ANQGSEA. The length of the CDR3 is 14 residues. CDR3 amino acids: CSVVDSLPQETQYF. The DNA of the CDR3 is TGCAGCGTTGTGGACAGTCTGCCCCAAGAGACCCAGTACTTC.

This clonotype was observed a few times. This CDR3 reads CATSTGLNTGELFF. CDR3 bases: TGTGCCACCAGCACGGGACTCAACACCGGGGAGCTGTTTTTT. The chain couples TRBV24-1 to TRBJ2-2; D might be TRBD2 (6 bases). The CDR3 runs 14 residues. V lost 7 bases and J 2 bases, leaving 10 bases between the germline ends. Looked up from germline, CDR1 is KGHDR and CDR2 is SFDVKD.

This clonotype occurred many times. V and J are TRBV27 and TRBJ1-1; perhaps TRBD1 as D (6 bases). CDR3 length equals 15 residues. V was shortened by 0 bases and J by 4 bases, with 12 bases between the two germline ends. CDR1 and CDR2 (germline): MNHEY, SMNVEV (reference sequence). The CDR3, as DNA: TGTGCCAGCAGTTTATCGCCCGGAGGGGGCACTGAAGCTTTCTTT. It yields the protein CASSLSPGGGTEAFF.

In its sample, this clonotype was seen many times. The chain uses TRBV5-5 and TRBJ2-1; D uncertain. V was shortened by 4 bases and J by 8 bases, with 13 bases between the two germline ends. The CDR3 covers 13 residues. Germline V lookup: CDR1 SGHKS, CDR2 YYEKEE (reference sequence). The CDR3 sequence: CASSRPSPDEQFF. In nucleotides, the CDR3 is TGTGCCAGCAGCCGACCGTCCCCCGATGAGCAGTTCTTC.

The table lists this clonotype with many counts. This chain uses TRBV30 with TRBJ1-6, with a tentative D call TRBD1 (6 bases). Trimming pared 3 bases from V and 7 bases from J, leaving 13 bases between. Germline CDR1 and CDR2: GTSNPN and SVGIG (reference sequence). The CDR3 totals 14 residues. The chain's CDR3 is CAWRPGHQNSPLHF. DNA of the CDR3: TGTGCCTGGAGGCCGGGACACCAAAATTCACCCCTCCACTTT.

This clonotype was seen more than once but under ten times. This chain uses TRBV6-1 with TRBJ2-7, with 7 bases lining up with TRBD2. The germline V gene has CDR1 MNHNS and CDR2 SASEGT. J gave up 0 bases and V 6 bases, and 2 bases lay outside the gene matches. CDR3 length: 13 amino acids. The CDR3: CASSRDYSYEQYF. The CDR3 DNA is TGTGCCAGCAGCCGGGACTACTCCTACGAGCAGTACTTC.

This clonotype was observed at least ten times. The chain uses TRBV10-2 and TRBJ2-7; TRBD1 is a possible D gene (5 bases). Germline assignment: CDR1 WSHSY and CDR2 SAAADI. Trimming shortened V by 4 bases and J by 3 bases, and 10 bases separated the two germline ends. This CDR3 is 13 amino acids long. The CDR3 DNA follows: TGCGCCAGCAGTGTGTCGCAGGGCTACGAGCAGTACTTC. It specifies CASSVSQGYEQYF.

This clonotype was observed at least ten times. The chain joins TRBV28 to TRBJ2-1; D is tentatively TRBD1 or TRBD2 (5 bases each). The V end was cut by 6 bases, the J end by 10 bases, with 19 bases between. The germline gives CDR1 MDHEN, CDR2 SYDVKM. This CDR3 comprises 14 residues. The CDR3 DNA follows: TGTGCCAGCAGCCCCGGGACGGAACGGACCGAGCAGTTCTTC. Translated, it gives CASSPGTERTEQFF. Using reference TRBV28 and TRBJ2-1 for the parts outside the CDR3, the full variable domain is DVKVTQSSRYLVKRTGEKVFLECVQDMDHENMFWYRQDPGLGLRLIYFSYDVKMKEKGDIPEGYSVSREKKERFSLILESASTNQTSMYLCASSPGTERTEQFFGPGTRLTVL.

This clonotype was seen ten or more times. This chain connects TRBV19 to TRBJ1-1, with TRBD1 matching over 7 bases. The CDR3 length is 14 residues. With 9 bases clipped from V and 1 base from J, the junction kept 8 bases outside the gene matches. Germline lookup yields CDR1 LNHDA and CDR2 SQIVND (reference sequence). CDR3: CASSSDRPNTEAFF. CDR3 nucleotide sequence: TGTGCCAGCAGTTCGGACAGGCCGAACACTGAAGCTTTCTTT.

In its sample, this clonotype was seen a few times. The V gene is TRBV27, the J gene TRBJ2-2; 9 bases are shared with TRBD1. Germline loops: CDR1 MNHEY, CDR2 SMNVEV (reference sequence). This CDR3 contains 14 residues. Trimming took 6 bases from V and 5 from J; bases not matched to a gene: 4. The CDR3 DNA sequence: TGTGCCAGCAGGTACAGGGGGCTTACCGGGGAGCTGTTTTTT. Translating gives CASRYRGLTGELFF.

This clonotype was seen many times. The chain uses TRBV2 and TRBJ1-5; no reliable D call. The CDR3 covers 16 residues. Trimming cost V 6 bases and J 2 bases, with 17 bases left between them. Per the germline V gene, CDR1 is SNHLY and CDR2 is FYNNEI. The DNA for the CDR3 is TGTGCCAGCAGCAAAGAGACACCCCGGGGCAATCAGCCCCAGCATTTT. Translated: CASSKETPRGNQPQHF. Full variable domain (outside the CDR3, taken from reference TRBV2 and TRBJ1-5): EPEVTQTPSHQVTQMGQEVILRCVPISNHLYFYWYRQILGQKVEFLVSFYNNEISEKSEIFDDQFSVERPDGSNFTLKIRSTKLEDSAMYFCASSKETPRGNQPQHFGDGTRLSIL.

This clonotype was detected many times. The gene calls are TRBV11-2 and TRBJ2-3; 10 bases match TRBD1. In germline, CDR1 is SGHAT, CDR2 FQNNGV. The CDR3 is 16 amino acids. With V trimmed by 3 bases and J by 3 bases, 6 bases remained unmatched. CDR3 DNA sequence: TGTGCCAGCAGCTTCGGTCCGGGACAGGGGACAGATACGCAGTATTTT. It translates to CASSFGPGQGTDTQYF.

V usage is TRBV3-1 and J usage is TRBJ2-5; D gene ambiguous. The CDR3 has 15 amino acids. The germline V gene has CDR1 LGHDT and CDR2 YNNKEL (reference sequence). Between the trimmed V and J ends, which lost 4 bases and 1 base, there was a span of 13 bases. For the CDR3, the DNA is TGTGCCAGCAGCCCCGGTCGTCAGGCCCAAGAGACCCAGTACTTC. Residues: CASSPGRQAQETQYF.

This rearrangement joins TRBV7-9 to TRBJ1-4, with D uncertain. CDR1 SEHNR and CDR2 FQNEAQ come from the germline V gene (reference sequence). Deletions cut 5 bases from V and 7 bases from J, with 5 bases between. CDR3 size: 11 residues. This chain's CDR3 is CASSESEKLFF. The CDR3 DNA follows: TGTGCCAGCAGCGAGAGTGAAAAACTGTTTTTT.

This clonotype has at least ten counts. V gene TRBV20-1 combines with J gene TRBJ2-1; TRBD2 agrees at 7 bases. The CDR3 length is 14 residues. The ends lost 5 bases at V and 3 bases at J; junction bases unmatched: 7. Germline V gene data show CDR1 as DFQATT and CDR2 as SNEGSKA (reference sequence). The DNA for the CDR3 is TGCAGTGCTCCCCGGGACTACCTCTACAATGAGCAGTTCTTC. Protein product: CSAPRDYLYNEQFF.

This clonotype turned up a few times. The rearrangement links TRBV6-5 to TRBJ1-6; 8 nucleotides agree with TRBD1. The CDR3 contains 13 residues. CDR1 is MNHEY, CDR2 SVGAGI, per germline. With 5 bases clipped from V and 9 bases from J, the junction kept 3 bases outside the gene matches. This chain's CDR3 is CASSKGTGSPLHF. The CDR3 nucleotides are TGTGCCAGCAGTAAAGGGACAGGTTCACCCCTCCACTTT.